This T cell receptor (beta chain) was found in a study of chemoradiotherapy in HPV16-positive cancers. Findings of the study overall: Better recurrence-free survival went with HPV-responsive T-cell expansion in HPV16-positive patients.

Trimming removed 4 bases from V and 0 bases from J, with 7 bases in between. The CDR3 runs to 14 residues. Germline CDR1 reads MDHEN; CDR2 reads SYDVKM. Using immunoSEQ multiplex PCR, the repertoire was profiled, and TCRdb retains in-frame clones only, with some absent. The table lists just under 8,000 clones, around two thirds of them singletons. This clone was counted only a few times. Its antigen is not known. The receptor was isolated from a human donor with HPV-associated anogenital cancer. The material was obtained from a patient who underwent chemoradiotherapy. The chain joins TRBV28 to TRBJ1-5; no clear D gene. Here the CDR3 DNA reads TGTGCCAGCAGTTGGCTCTCTAGCAATCAGCCCCAGCATTTT. Its protein is CASSWLSSNQPQHF.